Listed below are T cell receptor beta chains from one sample, sequenced in a study of T cell repertoires in cytomegalovirus infection. Their antigens remain unidentified. A single record per CDR3 protein comes from TCRdb applying MiXCR to the reads. The data contain approximately 990,000 distinct CDR3 sequences, under 40% of them singletons. The starting material was cultured CD8+ T cells from PBMCs, obtained from culture after CMV antigen stimulation. Receptor source: a human donor in good health (CMV status not recorded). Some clones in this sample may be carry-over from other donors' samples. Each CDR3 is given with its conserved first and last residue. Each record gives: V gene, clone size, J gene, D gene, CDR3 protein, CDR3 DNA. A D gene is named only where the DNA matches it firmly. Size is omitted from some rows. Given values are once, few, many or a class for expanded clones.

TRBV2	many	TRBJ1-5	.	CASSADSRRINQPQHF	TGTGCCAGCAGTGCCGACTCGAGACGGATCAATCAGCCCCAGCATTTT
TRBV6-5	few	TRBJ2-3	TRBD2	CASRPSGGIDTQYF	TGTGCCAGCCGTCCTAGCGGGGGGATCGATACGCAGTATTTT
TRBV27	few	TRBJ1-2	TRBD1	CASSLQGAPSYGYTF	TGTGCCAGCAGTTTACAGGGGGCCCCTAGCTATGGCTACACCTTC
TRBV7-3	.	TRBJ1-2	.	CASSLGSPANYGYTF	TGTGCCAGCAGCTTAGGCAGTCCAGCAAACTATGGCTACACCTTC
TRBV7-9	few	TRBJ2-7	.	CASSPDWIYEQYF	TGTGCCAGCAGTCCGGACTGGATTTACGAGCAGTACTTC
TRBV6-5	few	TRBJ1-3	.	CASSTGQISGNTIYF	TGTGCCAGCAGTACAGGACAGATCTCTGGAAACACCATATATTTT
TRBV20-1	.	TRBJ1-2	TRBD1	CSARTGDPYGYTF	TGCAGTGCTAGAACAGGGGATCCCTATGGCTACACCTTC
TRBV2	.	TRBJ2-1	.	CATLEVDRGFF	TGTGCCACCCTCGAGGTGGATAGAGGGTTCTTC
TRBV27	many	TRBJ2-5	.	CASSFGSQETQYF	TGTGCCAGCAGTTTCGGCAGCCAAGAGACCCAGTACTTC
TRBV6-5	many	TRBJ1-1	.	CASSYGTVNTEAFF	TGTGCCAGCAGTTATGGGACGGTGAACACTGAAGCTTTCTTT
TRBV12-3/TRBV12-4	.	TRBJ1-3	.	CASRWLNTIYF	TGTGCCAGCCGGTGGCTAAACACCATATATTTT
TRBV3-1	.	TRBJ1-5	.	CASSPARSQPQHF	TGTGCCAGCAGCCCAGCTAGGAGTCAGCCCCAGCATTTT
TRBV7-2	.	TRBJ2-6	.	CASSPLRPHVLTF	TGTGCCAGCAGCCCCCTGAGACCCCACGTCCTGACTTTC
TRBV29-1	once	TRBJ2-1	.	CSVDPPDNDYNEQFF	TGCAGCGTTGATCCCCCGGACAACGACTACAATGAGCAGTTCTTC
TRBV27	.	TRBJ1-4	.	CASSFSGQGRLREKLFF	TGTGCCAGCAGTTTTTCCGGACAAGGGAGACTCCGTGAAAAACTGTTTTTT
TRBV4-1	few	TRBJ2-7	.	CASSQRPTGSYEQYF	TGCGCCAGCAGCCAAAGGCCGACAGGCTCCTACGAGCAGTACTTC
TRBV10-2	.	TRBJ2-2	.	CASSPPERLNTGELFF	TGCGCCAGCAGCCCTCCGGAGCGGTTGAACACCGGGGAGCTGTTTTTT
TRBV11-3	.	TRBJ2-3	.	CASSLDPGSADTQYF	TGTGCCAGCAGCTTAGATCCAGGGAGCGCAGATACGCAGTATTTT
TRBV7-9	few	TRBJ1-1	TRBD1	CASSSEGDRGKAFF	TGTGCCAGCAGCTCCGAGGGGGACAGGGGAAAAGCTTTCTTT
TRBV7-2	many	TRBJ1-1	.	CASSSRGMSTEAFF	TGTGCCAGCAGCTCGAGGGGGATGAGCACTGAAGCTTTCTTT
TRBV7-9	few	TRBJ1-6	.	CASSDSENSPLHF	TGTGCCAGCAGCGACTCGGAAAATTCACCCCTCCACTTT
TRBV5-4	few	TRBJ1-2	.	CASSYRWDGSLNYGYTF	TGTGCCAGCAGCTACAGATGGGACGGGTCTCTTAACTATGGCTACACCTTC
TRBV9	.	TRBJ1-2	.	CASSAPDRTRRYGYTF	TGTGCCAGCAGCGCACCAGACAGGACCAGGAGGTATGGCTACACCTTC
TRBV6-2/TRBV6-3	few	TRBJ1-1	.	CASSGGRATEAFF	TGTGCCAGCAGTGGGGGGCGCGCCACTGAAGCTTTCTTT
TRBV7-2	many	TRBJ2-7	.	CASSPPGHPLDKQYF	TGTGCCAGCAGCCCCCCGGGACACCCACTCGACAAGCAGTACTTC
TRBV6-1	.	TRBJ2-2	TRBD1	CASSLTTGPGELFF	TGTGCCAGCAGTCTTACGACAGGGCCCGGGGAGCTGTTTTTT
TRBV29-1	.	TRBJ2-5	.	CSVEGRGEAIAQYF	TGCAGCGTTGAAGGGAGGGGAGAGGCAATAGCCCAGTACTTC
TRBV27	few	TRBJ1-1	.	CASSLVGPYRATEAFF	TGTGCCAGCAGTTTGGTAGGGCCATACAGGGCCACTGAAGCTTTCTTT
TRBV5-4	.	TRBJ2-5	TRBD2	CASSSRGGGGETQYF	TGTGCCAGCAGCTCCCGGGGCGGGGGGGGAGAGACCCAGTACTTC
TRBV4-3	.	TRBJ1-4	.	CASSQDRGRAEKLFF	TGCGCCAGCAGCCAAGATCGGGGCAGGGCGGAAAAACTGTTTTTT
TRBV4-1	.	TRBJ1-1	.	CASSQDDGDTEAFF	TGCGCCAGCAGCCAAGACGACGGGGACACTGAGGCTTTCTTT
TRBV6-1	.	TRBJ2-7	.	CASSERGARDEQYF	TGTGCCAGCAGTGAAAGGGGGGCGAGGGACGAGCAGTACTTC
TRBV12-3/TRBV12-4	few	TRBJ2-5	TRBD2	CASSSGLAGDAQYF	TGTGCCAGCAGTTCGGGACTAGCGGGGGACGCCCAGTACTTC
TRBV7-9	few	TRBJ2-1	.	CASSSYPGDSYNEQFF	TGTGCCAGCAGCTCCTACCCAGGGGATTCCTACAATGAGCAGTTCTTC
TRBV2	.	TRBJ1-6	.	CASTDRRQSSYNSPLHF	TGTGCCAGCACGGACAGACGACAGAGCTCCTATAATTCACCCCTCCACTTT
TRBV27	.	TRBJ2-7	.	CASSSPGAYEQYF	TGTGCCAGCAGTTCCCCCGGGGCCTACGAGCAGTACTTC
TRBV7-9	few	TRBJ2-1	.	CASLFQSYNEQFF	TGTGCCAGCCTATTTCAGTCCTACAATGAGCAGTTCTTC
TRBV11-2	few	TRBJ1-2	.	CASSSRTF	TGTGCCAGCAGCTCCCGCACCTTC
TRBV7-9	few	TRBJ2-7	TRBD1	CASSKPGGRGHEQYF	TGTGCCAGCAGCAAACCAGGAGGTAGGGGGCACGAGCAGTACTTC
TRBV6-2/TRBV6-3	.	TRBJ2-1	.	CASSYTRVVDEQFF	TGTGCCAGCAGTTACACCAGGGTAGTTGATGAGCAGTTCTTC
TRBV7-2	few	TRBJ2-5	.	CASSLPGGPTSWETQYF	TGTGCCAGCAGCTTACCCGGGGGACCAACTAGCTGGGAGACCCAGTACTTC
TRBV11-3	few	TRBJ2-3	.	CASSSRRRPDTQYF	TGTGCCAGCAGCAGCAGACGGAGGCCAGATACGCAGTATTTT
TRBV12-5	many	TRBJ2-5	.	CASGKEGLGETQYF	TGTGCTAGTGGTAAGGAGGGTCTGGGAGAGACCCAGTACTTC
TRBV6-1	few	TRBJ1-5	TRBD1	CASSDPGTAFQPQHF	TGTGCCAGCAGTGATCCTGGGACAGCTTTCCAGCCCCAGCATTTT
TRBV6-6	.	TRBJ2-2	.	CASSTRPFTGELFF	TGTGCCAGCAGTACCCGGCCCTTCACCGGGGAGCTGTTTTTT
TRBV6-1	.	TRBJ1-6	TRBD1	CAADRDRDNYNSPLHF	TGTGCCGCAGACCGGGACAGAGACAACTATAATTCACCCCTCCACTTT
TRBV5-6	.	TRBJ2-7	.	CASSLDSLSRPYEQYF	TGTGCCAGCAGCTTGGATAGTCTTTCTAGGCCCTACGAGCAGTACTTC
TRBV5-4	.	TRBJ1-1	.	CASSLERSGRPEAFF	TGTGCCAGCAGCTTGGAGCGGTCAGGGCGGCCTGAAGCTTTCTTT
TRBV7-9	.	TRBJ1-2	.	CASSLTDRVYGYTF	TGTGCCAGCAGCTTAACGGACAGAGTCTATGGCTACACCTTC
TRBV10-3	.	TRBJ1-2	.	CAIRSTYDLKGSYGYTF	TGTGCCATCAGATCTACGTATGACCTAAAGGGATCCTATGGCTACACCTTC